The entry that follows covers one T cell receptor (beta chain) sequence. This entry belongs to a study of T cells in Graves' hyperthyroidism and ophthalmopathy. Amplification targeted TCR beta CDR3 regions from RNA transcripts. With the HTBI primer set, the TCR CDR3 went through a first round of RT-PCR. Each CDR3 protein is one row after TCRdb ran MiXCR on the multiplex PCR reads. The sample consists of over 500,000 distinct CDR3 sequences, 46% of them appearing once. Thyroid ultrasound and orbital computed tomography, with clinical symptoms and serum thyroxine and TRAb, informed diagnoses. Per the germline V gene, CDR1 is SNHLY and CDR2 is FYNNEI. The CDR3 is 16 amino acids. V shed 5 bases and J 6 bases; nucleotides not matched to a gene: 13.

V and J are TRBV2 and TRBJ1-1, with 9 bases fitting TRBD1. This receptor was identified in an adult woman with Graves' disease, either hyperthyroidism or ophthalmopathy (not recorded which). The specimen was peripheral blood or thyroid tissue (not recorded which). CDR3 in DNA: TGTGCCAGCAGTCTGGGGACAGGGTGGCGAGTCGCTGAAGCTTTCTTT. Translation gives CASSLGTGWRVAEAFF.